The rows below give T cell receptor beta chains drawn from one sample of a study of blood T cell repertoires in COVID-19. Repertoires were generated with immunoSEQ multiplex PCR, while TCRdb's copy carries only in-frame clones and drops some. The sample holds 330,000 or so clones; around 87% are singletons and the top ten take 1.9%. Sequenced input: PBMCs or T cells enriched from blood (not recorded which). Receptor source: a middle-aged man in a cohort exposed to, infected with or recovered from COVID-19 (not recorded which). CDR3s leave out the opening cysteine and the closing phenylalanine or tryptophan. The listing skips clone size in some rows; elsewhere it reads once, few, many or a size class.

size: NA
V: TRBV5-1
J: TRBJ2-2
CDR3: ASSLAQGTGELF

size: NA
V: TRBV27
J: TRBJ2-7
CDR3: ASSPAAGASYEQY

size: NA
V: TRBV7-6
J: TRBJ2-2
CDR3: ASSLGLAGGYGTGELF

size: few
V: TRBV5-5
J: TRBJ1-5
CDR3: ASSLWGDQPQH

size: NA
V: TRBV30
J: TRBJ2-7
CDR3: AWSISSGSPTYEQY

size: NA
V: TRBV6-5
J: TRBJ2-1
CDR3: ASGSGSSYNEQF

size: NA
V: TRBV4-2
J: TRBJ2-5
CDR3: ASSRGEGQGKETQY

size: NA
V: TRBV6-5
J: TRBJ2-7
CDR3: ASSPPREQY

size: NA
V: TRBV18
J: TRBJ1-5
CDR3: ASSPGQASNQPQH

size: NA
V: TRBV6-5
J: TRBJ1-5
CDR3: ASSPRQGNQPQH

size: few
V: TRBV14
J: TRBJ1-1
CDR3: ASSQAGALNTEAF

size: NA
V: TRBV18
J: TRBJ1-1
CDR3: ASSPDRVGEAF

size: NA
V: TRBV28
J: TRBJ2-5
CDR3: ASSPTQGRRWTQY

size: NA
V: TRBV15
J: TRBJ2-3
CDR3: ATSPRGLASDTQY

size: NA
V: TRBV6-1
J: TRBJ1-3
CDR3: ASSEGRTGSGNTIY

size: once
V: TRBV7-9
J: TRBJ2-3
CDR3: ASSPWTSGRRTDTQY

size: NA
V: TRBV6-5
J: TRBJ1-2
CDR3: ASNLQGASIHGYT

size: NA
V: TRBV5-1
J: TRBJ1-2
CDR3: ASSSQGNYGYT

size: few
V: TRBV5-1
J: TRBJ2-3
CDR3: ASSLEQTTDTQY

size: NA
V: TRBV5-4
J: TRBJ2-1
CDR3: ASSTERLETHNEQF

size: NA
V: TRBV6-5
J: TRBJ1-1
CDR3: ASGEQGWTEAF

size: NA
V: TRBV7-9
J: TRBJ2-3
CDR3: ASSLRVGGMTDTQY

size: NA
V: TRBV5-1
J: TRBJ1-5
CDR3: ASSSTGIGNQPQH

size: NA
V: TRBV28
J: TRBJ1-5
CDR3: ATGRGNQPQH

size: NA
V: TRBV18
J: TRBJ1-2
CDR3: ASSPPSREFDGYT

size: NA
V: TRBV2
J: TRBJ2-7
CDR3: ASRGGLAVYEQY

size: NA
V: TRBV11-2
J: TRBJ1-4
CDR3: ASRPIQGAKEKLF

size: NA
V: TRBV10-3
J: TRBJ1-5
CDR3: AISETAGGQPQH

size: NA
V: TRBV5-1
J: TRBJ2-2
CDR3: ASFGLAGDHGELF

size: NA
V: TRBV7-2
J: TRBJ2-1
CDR3: ASREGGLAKINEQF

size: NA
V: TRBV5-1
J: TRBJ1-2
CDR3: ASSLEGTQGRGYT

size: NA
V: TRBV11-3
J: TRBJ2-1
CDR3: ASSLVAGGFNEQF

size: NA
V: TRBV15
J: TRBJ2-1
CDR3: ATSRDLTSGRVSSYNEQF

size: NA
V: TRBV19
J: TRBJ1-3
CDR3: ASSLGTSISGNTIY

size: NA
V: TRBV27
J: TRBJ1-4
CDR3: ASSPQGLNEKLF

size: NA
V: TRBV6-5
J: TRBJ1-2
CDR3: ASTTRIGYEYGYT

size: NA
V: TRBV5-4
J: TRBJ2-3
CDR3: ASSLGQGSTDTQY

size: NA
V: TRBV21-1
J: TRBJ2-7
CDR3: ASSVRDSPYEQY

size: NA
V: TRBV7-9
J: TRBJ2-7
CDR3: ASSLSHLPTYEQY

size: NA
V: TRBV7-3
J: TRBJ2-1
CDR3: ASSHASGPYNEQF

size: NA
V: TRBV19
J: TRBJ1-1
CDR3: ASSARENMNTEAF

size: NA
V: TRBV10-2
J: TRBJ2-1
CDR3: ASSLATGEQF

size: NA
V: TRBV6-5
J: TRBJ2-1
CDR3: ASYTGGEQF

size: NA
V: TRBV5-1
J: TRBJ2-7
CDR3: ASRTESSYEQY

size: NA
V: TRBV13
J: TRBJ2-7
CDR3: ASSLAGGPREQY

size: NA
V: TRBV11-2
J: TRBJ1-3
CDR3: ASSPNRDRGGNTIY

size: NA
V: TRBV7-2
J: TRBJ2-5
CDR3: ASSLGGTQY

size: NA
V: TRBV29-1
J: TRBJ2-7
CDR3: SVEDSRKGQY

size: NA
V: TRBV19
J: TRBJ1-1
CDR3: AIIPKDSEAF

size: NA
V: TRBV5-1
J: TRBJ1-6
CDR3: ASSLEGLGSYNSPLH

size: NA
V: TRBV5-1
J: TRBJ2-6
CDR3: ASRRESQSGANVLT

size: NA
V: TRBV18
J: TRBJ2-1
CDR3: ASSPGLASVNEQF

size: once
V: TRBV9
J: TRBJ2-1
CDR3: ASSVGTSGSSGQF

size: NA
V: TRBV29-1
J: TRBJ2-1
CDR3: SVGLLAGYNEQF

size: NA
V: TRBV19
J: TRBJ2-7
CDR3: ASSSAGQGFEQY

size: NA
V: TRBV28
J: TRBJ1-2
CDR3: ASSSNHHQRVHGYT

size: NA
V: TRBV6-5
J: TRBJ2-7
CDR3: ASSYSSRNYEQY

size: NA
V: TRBV18
J: TRBJ2-1
CDR3: ASSPNRWQGASEQF

size: NA
V: TRBV4-2
J: TRBJ1-3
CDR3: ASSQEASGGAGNTIY